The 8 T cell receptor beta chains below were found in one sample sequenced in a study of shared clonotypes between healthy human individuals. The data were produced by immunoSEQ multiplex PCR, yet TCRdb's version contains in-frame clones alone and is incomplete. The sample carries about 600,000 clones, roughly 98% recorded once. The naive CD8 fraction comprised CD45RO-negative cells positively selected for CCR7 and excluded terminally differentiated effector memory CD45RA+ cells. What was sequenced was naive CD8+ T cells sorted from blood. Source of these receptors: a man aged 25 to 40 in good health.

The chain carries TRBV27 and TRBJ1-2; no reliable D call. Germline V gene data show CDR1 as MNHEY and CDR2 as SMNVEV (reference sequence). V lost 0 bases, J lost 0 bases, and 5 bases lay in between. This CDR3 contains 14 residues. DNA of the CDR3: TGTGCCAGCAGTTTATCGAGATCTAACTATGGCTACACCTTC. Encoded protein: CASSLSRSNYGYTF.

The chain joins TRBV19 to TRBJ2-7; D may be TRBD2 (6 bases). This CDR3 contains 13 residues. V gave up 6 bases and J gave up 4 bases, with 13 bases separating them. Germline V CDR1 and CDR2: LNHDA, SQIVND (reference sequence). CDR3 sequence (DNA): TGTGCCAGTAGCTCTCATGGGGGGTACGAGCAGTACTTC. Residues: CASSSHGGYEQYF. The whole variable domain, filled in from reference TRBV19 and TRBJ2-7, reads DGGITQSPKYLFRKEGQNVTLSCEQNLNHDAMYWYRQDPGQGLRLIYYSQIVNDFQKGDIAEGYSVSREKKESFPLTVTSAQKNPTAFYLCASSSHGGYEQYFGPGTRLTVT.

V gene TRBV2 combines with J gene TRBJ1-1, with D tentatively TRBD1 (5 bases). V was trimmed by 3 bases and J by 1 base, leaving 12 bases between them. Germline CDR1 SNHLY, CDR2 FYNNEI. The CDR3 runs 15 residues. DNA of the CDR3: TGTGCCAGCAGTGAGATTCTAGGACAGAACACTGAAGCTTTCTTT. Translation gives CASSEILGQNTEAFF.

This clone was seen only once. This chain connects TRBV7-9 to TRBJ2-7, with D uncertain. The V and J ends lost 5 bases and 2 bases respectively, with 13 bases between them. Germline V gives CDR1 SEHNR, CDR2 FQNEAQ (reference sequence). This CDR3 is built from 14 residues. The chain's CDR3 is CASSPPGHAYEQYF. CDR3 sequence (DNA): TGTGCCAGCAGCCCACCGGGTCATGCCTACGAGCAGTACTTC.

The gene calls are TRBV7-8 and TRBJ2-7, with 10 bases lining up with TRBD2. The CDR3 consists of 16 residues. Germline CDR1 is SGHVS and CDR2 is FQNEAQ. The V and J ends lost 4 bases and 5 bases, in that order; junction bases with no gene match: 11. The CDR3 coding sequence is TGTGCCAGCAGCTCGCGTCTAGCGGGGGATTGGGACGAGCAGTACTTC. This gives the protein CASSSRLAGDWDEQYF.

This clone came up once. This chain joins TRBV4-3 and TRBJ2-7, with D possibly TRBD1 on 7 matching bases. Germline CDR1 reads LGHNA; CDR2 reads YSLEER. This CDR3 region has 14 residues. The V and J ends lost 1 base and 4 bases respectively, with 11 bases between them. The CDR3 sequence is CASSQAAGGYEQYF. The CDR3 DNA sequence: TGCGCCAGCAGCCAAGCCGCAGGGGGGTACGAGCAGTACTTC.

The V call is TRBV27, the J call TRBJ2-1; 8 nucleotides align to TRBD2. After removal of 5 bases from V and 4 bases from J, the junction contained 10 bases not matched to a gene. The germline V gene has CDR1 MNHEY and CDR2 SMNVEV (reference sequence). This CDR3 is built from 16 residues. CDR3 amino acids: CASSDSGGILYNEQFF. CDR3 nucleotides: TGTGCCAGCAGTGACAGCGGGGGTATACTTTACAATGAGCAGTTCTTC.

The CDR3 sequence is CASSGGIQRRYEQYF. The DNA for the CDR3 is TGTGCCAGCAGTGGGGGCATACAGAGGAGGTACGAGCAGTACTTC. V gene TRBV6-5 combines with J gene TRBJ2-7; perhaps TRBD1 as D (6 bases). The CDR3 runs to 15 residues. V dropped 5 bases and J dropped 4 bases, with 18 bases sitting between them. The germline V gene encodes CDR1 MNHEY and CDR2 SVGAGI.